A selection of T cell receptor beta chains follows, all from one sample in a study of Ad26.COV2.S vaccination and SARS-CoV-2 variants. Method: immunoSEQ multiplex PCR; TCRdb's copy keeps in-frame clones and lacks some. This table holds about 400,000 clones, about four fifths found once. The sample here was peripheral blood, taken in a trial of Ad26.COV2.S vaccine versus placebo. The receptor set was obtained from a person aged 18-65 years who received the Ad26.COV2.S COVID-19 vaccine or a placebo. CDR3s include the opening cysteine and the closing phenylalanine or tryptophan. D genes are given only for firm matches. Some rows mark clone size as missing; the rest say once, few, many or name a class of expanded clone.

size | J | D | V | DNA | CDR3
NA | TRBJ1-6 | NA | TRBV7-9 | TGTGCCAGCAGCTCGGGACCAGGGGAACCCCTCCACTTT | CASSSGPGEPLHF
NA | TRBJ1-1 | TRBD1 | TRBV29-1 | TGCAGCGTTCAAGGACAGGTGAACACTGAAGCTTTCTTT | CSVQGQVNTEAFF
NA | TRBJ2-3 | TRBD2 | TRBV3-1/TRBV3-2 | TGTGCCAGCAGCCAATTCGAAGCGGGATTAGCAGATACGCAGTATTTT | CASSQFEAGLADTQYF
NA | TRBJ2-3 | NA | TRBV30 | TGTGCCTGGAGTGTAGACGCAACCGAAGATACGCAGTATTTT | CAWSVDATEDTQYF
NA | TRBJ2-3 | NA | TRBV28 | TGTGCCATCGACGTACCGGGGGAATGGGATACGCAGTATTTT | CAIDVPGEWDTQYF
NA | TRBJ2-1 | TRBD1 | TRBV2 | TGTGCCAGCAGTGAAGGCCTTGACAGGGGCTACAATGAGCAGTTCTTC | CASSEGLDRGYNEQFF
few | TRBJ1-5 | NA | TRBV5-6 | TGTGCCAGCAGCTTGGGGAGAGAGCCCCAGCATTTT | CASSLGREPQHF
NA | TRBJ2-3 | NA | TRBV7-9 | TGTGCCAGCAGGCGTCTCGGTCTCGAATCGAAGTATTTT | CASRRLGLESKYF
once | TRBJ2-7 | TRBD1 | TRBV11-3 | TGTGCCAGCAGCTTAGCCGGAATTTGGGACAGGGTCTCCGAGCAGTACTTC | CASSLAGIWDRVSEQYF
once | TRBJ1-2 | TRBD1 | TRBV7-9 | TGTGCCAGCAGCCCCCCGGGACAGGGTTGGGGCTATGGCTACACCTTC | CASSPPGQGWGYGYTF
NA | TRBJ2-7 | TRBD2 | TRBV4-2 | TGTGCCAGCAGCCTCCAACTAGCGGGACCCTACGAGCAGTACTTC | CASSLQLAGPYEQYF
NA | TRBJ2-3 | NA | TRBV12-3/TRBV12-4 | TGTGCCAGCAAACCTCAAGGCACAGATACGCAGTATTTT | CASKPQGTDTQYF
NA | TRBJ1-6 | NA | TRBV7-9 | TGTGCCAGCAGCTTAGTGCGGGCAGTAAATTCACCCCTCCACTTT | CASSLVRAVNSPLHF
NA | TRBJ1-4 | TRBD1 | TRBV7-9 | TGTGCCAGCAGTCGAGGGACAGGGGGCTCCAGGGGAGAAAAACTGTTTTTT | CASSRGTGGSRGEKLFF
NA | TRBJ2-1 | TRBD1 | TRBV7-3 | TGTGCCAGCAGCTGGGCTAGGGGGCCCTACAATGAGCAGTTCTTC | CASSWARGPYNEQFF
NA | TRBJ2-1 | TRBD2 | TRBV7-9 | TGTGCCAGCAGCCCTCCTCTACGCCTAGCGGGAGGGTACAATGAGCAGTTCTTC | CASSPPLRLAGGYNEQFF
NA | TRBJ2-3 | TRBD2 | TRBV7-9 | TGTGCCAGCAGGTCCCGACTAGCGGAAGGCACAGATACGCAGTATTTT | CASRSRLAEGTDTQYF
few | TRBJ1-5 | NA | TRBV19 | TGTGCCAGTAGGCTGAGCAATCAGCCCCAGCATTTT | CASRLSNQPQHF
NA | TRBJ1-1 | NA | TRBV9 | TGTGCCAGCAGCCCAGGGCGTCGCACTGAAGCTTTCTTT | CASSPGRRTEAFF
NA | TRBJ2-3 | NA | TRBV11-3 | TGTGCCAGCAGCTTGAGAGGCACAGATACGCAGTATTTT | CASSLRGTDTQYF
NA | TRBJ2-2 | NA | TRBV7-9 | TGTGCCAGCAGCTTAGGAGGGTCCGGGGAGCTGTTTTTT | CASSLGGSGELFF
NA | TRBJ1-5 | NA | TRBV5-4 | TGTGCCAGCAGCTTCAAGGGATCTCGGCAGCCCCAGCATTTT | CASSFKGSRQPQHF
NA | TRBJ2-5 | TRBD2 | TRBV5-1 | TGCGCCAGCAGCTTTGGGACTAGCGGTGAAGAGACCCAGTACTTC | CASSFGTSGEETQYF
NA | TRBJ1-1 | NA | TRBV19 | TGTGCCAGTAGTGATACCGGACATTCGAACACTGAAGCTTTCTTT | CASSDTGHSNTEAFF
NA | TRBJ2-3 | TRBD1 | TRBV5-1 | TGCGCCAGCAGCTTGGGGAGGACAGGGGGCGTGGATACGCAGTATTTT | CASSLGRTGGVDTQYF
NA | TRBJ1-6 | NA | TRBV4-1 | TGCGCCAGCAGCCAAGGACCCACGGGGTGGGTATCCTATAATTCACCCCTCCACTTT | CASSQGPTGWVSYNSPLHF
NA | TRBJ1-1 | NA | TRBV5-1 | TGCGCCAGCAGCTTAACACGGGGGGCCACTGAAGCTTTCTTT | CASSLTRGATEAFF
NA | TRBJ1-2 | NA | TRBV20-1 | TGCAGTGCTACCGACAGCTATGGCTACACCTTC | CSATDSYGYTF
NA | TRBJ2-7 | NA | TRBV11-2 | TGTGCCAGCAGCTTAGAGATAGGGACTCCACGCGAGCAGTACTTC | CASSLEIGTPREQYF
NA | TRBJ2-7 | NA | TRBV7-8 | TGTGCCAGCAGCTTTAGGACAGTCTCCTACGAGCAGTACTTC | CASSFRTVSYEQYF
NA | TRBJ2-7 | NA | TRBV18 | TGTGCCAGCTCACCATACGGGGAGAGCCACGAGCAGTACTTC | CASSPYGESHEQYF
NA | TRBJ1-6 | NA | TRBV21-1 | TGTGCCAGCAGCAGGTCTGGGGGGTCAAATTCACCCCTCCACTTT | CASSRSGGSNSPLHF
NA | TRBJ2-3 | NA | TRBV6-2/TRBV6-3 | TGTGCCAGCAGTTACTCGAGATTGGTAGAGTCGCAGTATTTT | CASSYSRLVESQYF
few | TRBJ1-6 | TRBD1 | TRBV9 | TGTGCCAGCAGCCAAGGACAGGGGAATTCACCCCTCCACTTT | CASSQGQGNSPLHF
NA | TRBJ2-3 | NA | TRBV5-8 | TGTGCCAGCAGCTTATCTCTTCGCACAGATACGCAGTATTTT | CASSLSLRTDTQYF
NA | TRBJ2-7 | TRBD2 | TRBV28 | TGTGCCAGCAGGGATAGCGGGAGCGTCTACGAGCAGTACTTC | CASRDSGSVYEQYF
NA | TRBJ1-4 | TRBD1 | TRBV27 | TGTGCCAGCAGTTTACATTGGGACAGGGAGGAAATCACTAATGAAAAACTGTTTTTT | CASSLHWDREEITNEKLFF
once | TRBJ2-5 | NA | TRBV5-4 | TGTGCCAGCAGCTTGCCCGGGCAGCAAGAGACCCAGTACTTC | CASSLPGQQETQYF
NA | TRBJ1-6 | TRBD1 | TRBV5-1 | TGCGCCAGCAGCTTAACCCAAGGGGGCGGATGGAACTCACCCCTCCACTTT | CASSLTQGGGWNSPLHF
NA | TRBJ2-6 | NA | TRBV3-1/TRBV3-2 | TGTGACCTAACCCTCGGGCCCGGCTCCGGGGCCAACGTCCTGACTTTC | CDLTLGPGSGANVLTF
NA | TRBJ2-1 | NA | TRBV6-5 | TGTGCCAGCAGCCACGACAGAAGTTCCTACAATGAGCAGTTCTTC | CASSHDRSSYNEQFF